This TCR beta chain was found in a study of post-analysis software for immune sequencing data (dated by TCRdb to between 2015 and 2017). In the study overall: Relapsing-remitting, secondary progressive and progressive-relapsing multiple sclerosis were recorded as disease courses, and subtype annotation was lacking for some patients. Patient repertoires were compared against roughly 10 previously published healthy control repertoires from donors aged about 6 to 26 years. A subset of samples was prepared in parallel using single-end sample barcoding, then pooled and co-amplified after Illumina adapter ligation.

TCR beta repertoires were profiled from peripheral blood of approximately 13 young patients with multiple sclerosis to demonstrate the VDJtools post-analysis software. Multiple sclerosis patients were children and adolescents aged about 6 to 15 years. This clonotype appeared a few times. Its antigen is unknown. Within one base of it there is no much larger clone, and no base qualities were kept. What the study reported, not specific to this receptor: Compared with controls, multiple sclerosis patients had significantly lower normalized Chao1 diversity, a finding suggesting substantial peripheral T-cell clonal expansion. Significantly higher frequencies in patients than in controls were found for roughly five TRBV segments, including TRBV5-6, TRBV5-1 and TRBV20-1. Direct clustering with F measure showed strong co-clustering of samples prepared in the same batch, prompting a batch-effect correction. The control group was slightly older than the multiple sclerosis patient group.

CDR1 and CDR2 (ENHRY, SYGVKD) derive from the germline V gene. The CDR3 spans 16 residues, from the cysteine through the phenylalanine. The sequence is cut down to CDR3 DNA, 48 bases in frame from base 1. V is trimmed back by 2 bases and J by 7 bases, and the junction contains 10 bases that no gene match accounts for. Library method: PCR. The data were produced on an Illumina HiSeq 2500. To reduce PCR and sequencing biases, unique molecular identifiers were incorporated into the TCR beta cDNA libraries. Some 500,000 cDNA molecules were obtained per 1 to 10 million input T cells, so each molecule approximated one T cell. The same protocol used for the earlier healthy control dataset was applied to prepare and sequence the patient libraries. Within a given batch, samples were prepared together, multiplexed and sequenced on the same HiSeq lane. On the authors' methods: MIGEC was used to process the raw barcoded reads, and molecular identifier groups with only a single read were discarded before consensus assembly and CDR3 extraction. VDJtools was used for post-analysis of the clonotype tables, and diversity was normalized by down-sampling every dataset to the size of the smallest sample. In repertoire overlap clustering, CDR3 amino acid sequences, but not nucleotide sequences, were matched to correct batch-related cross-sample contamination. TCRdb reworked the public reads: Q25 trimming with fastp, MiXCR clone assembly, productive beta chains retained. Rows with one shared CDR3 protein collapse into an entry with the most common genes and DNA. TCRdb, not the authors, supplied the V and J calls. The sample contains roughly 730,000 distinct CDR3 sequences, roughly 29% of them found a single time. The top ten clonotypes cover around 0.56% of the sample.

Sequenced material: blood. The chain is assembled from TRBV10-3 and TRBJ2-1, and 8 junctional nucleotides match TRBD2. The receptor was isolated from a girl aged 10 to 17 with multiple sclerosis. Read as DNA, the sequence is TGTGCCATCAGTGAGAGACTAGCGAGAACTGGAAATGAGCAGTTCTTC. It specifies CAISERLARTGNEQFF.